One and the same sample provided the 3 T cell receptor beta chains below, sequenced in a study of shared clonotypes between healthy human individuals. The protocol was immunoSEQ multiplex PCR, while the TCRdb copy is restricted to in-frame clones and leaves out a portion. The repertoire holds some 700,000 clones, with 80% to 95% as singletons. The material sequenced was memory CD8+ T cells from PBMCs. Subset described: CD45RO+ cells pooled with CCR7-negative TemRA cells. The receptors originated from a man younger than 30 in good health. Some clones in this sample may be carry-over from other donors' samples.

CDR3 DNA sequence: TGTGCCAGCAGCGTCGGACTAGCGGGAAACGAGCAGTACTTC. Translating it yields CASSVGLAGNEQYF. This chain links TRBV9 with TRBJ2-7; 12 positions match TRBD2. CDR3 length: 14 amino acids. Germline CDR1 reads SGDLS; CDR2 reads YYNGEE. J was trimmed by 5 bases and V by 2 bases; bases with no gene match: 2.

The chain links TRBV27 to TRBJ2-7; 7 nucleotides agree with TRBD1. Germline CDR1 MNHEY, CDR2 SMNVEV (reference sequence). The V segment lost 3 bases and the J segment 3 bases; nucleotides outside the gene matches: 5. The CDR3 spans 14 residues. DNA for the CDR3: TGTGCCAGCAGTTTGGCAGGGGGATACTACGAGCAGTACTTC. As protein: CASSLAGGYYEQYF.

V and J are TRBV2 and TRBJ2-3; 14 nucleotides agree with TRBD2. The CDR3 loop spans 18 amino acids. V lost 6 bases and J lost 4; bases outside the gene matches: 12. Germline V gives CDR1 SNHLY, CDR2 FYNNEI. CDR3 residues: CASRNRTSGRRIADTQYF. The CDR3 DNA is TGTGCCAGCAGGAACCGGACTAGCGGGAGGCGAATCGCAGATACGCAGTATTTT.